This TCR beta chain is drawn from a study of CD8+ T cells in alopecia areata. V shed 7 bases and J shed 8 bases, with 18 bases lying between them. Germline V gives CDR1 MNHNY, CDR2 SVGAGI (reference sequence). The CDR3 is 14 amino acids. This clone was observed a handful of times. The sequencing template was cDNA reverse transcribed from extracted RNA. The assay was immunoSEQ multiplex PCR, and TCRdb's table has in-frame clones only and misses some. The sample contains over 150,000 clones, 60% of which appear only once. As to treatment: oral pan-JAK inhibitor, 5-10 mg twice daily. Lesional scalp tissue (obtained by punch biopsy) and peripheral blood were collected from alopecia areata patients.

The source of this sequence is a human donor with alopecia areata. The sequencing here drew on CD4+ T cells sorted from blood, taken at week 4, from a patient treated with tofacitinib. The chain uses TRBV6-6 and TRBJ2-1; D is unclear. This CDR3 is CASMTPENGDEQFF. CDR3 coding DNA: TGTGCCAGCATGACACCAGAGAATGGGGATGAGCAGTTCTTC.